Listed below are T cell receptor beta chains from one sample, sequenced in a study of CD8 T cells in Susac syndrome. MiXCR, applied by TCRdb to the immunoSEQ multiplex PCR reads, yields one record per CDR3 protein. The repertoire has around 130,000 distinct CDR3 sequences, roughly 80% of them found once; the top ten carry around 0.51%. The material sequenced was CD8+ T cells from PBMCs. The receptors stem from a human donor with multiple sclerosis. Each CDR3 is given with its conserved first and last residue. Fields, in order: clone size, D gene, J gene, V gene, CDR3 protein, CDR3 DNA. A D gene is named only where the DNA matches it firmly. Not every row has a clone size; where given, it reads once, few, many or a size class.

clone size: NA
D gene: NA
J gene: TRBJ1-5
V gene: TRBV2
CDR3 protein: CASSETHTQGPLHQPQHF
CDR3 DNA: TGTGCCAGCAGTGAAACCCATACTCAGGGGCCCCTACATCAGCCCCAGCATTTT

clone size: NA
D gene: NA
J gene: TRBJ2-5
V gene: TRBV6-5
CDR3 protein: CASSYPSRSMGGGRKETQYF
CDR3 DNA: TGTGCCAGCAGTTACCCTTCCAGGTCTATGGGGGGAGGCAGAAAAGAGACCCAGTACTTC

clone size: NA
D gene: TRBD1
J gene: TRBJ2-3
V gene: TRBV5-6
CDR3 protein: CASSLGGQGLDTQYF
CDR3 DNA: TGTGCCAGCAGCTTGGGGGGACAGGGGTTAGATACGCAGTATTTT

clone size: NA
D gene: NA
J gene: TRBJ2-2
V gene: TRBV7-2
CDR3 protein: CASSLVGDLRAGEPFF
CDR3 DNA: TGTGCCAGCAGCTTAGTCGGAGATCTGAGGGCCGGGGAGCCGTTTTTT

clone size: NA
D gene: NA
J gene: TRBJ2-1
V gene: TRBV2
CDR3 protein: CASSSEGAVITYNEQFF
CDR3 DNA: TGTGCCAGCAGCTCGGAGGGGGCGGTGATCACCTACAATGAGCAGTTCTTC

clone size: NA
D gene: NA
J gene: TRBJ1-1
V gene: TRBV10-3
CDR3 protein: CAINEIGFEAFF
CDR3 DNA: TGTGCCATCAATGAAATTGGGTTTGAAGCTTTCTTT

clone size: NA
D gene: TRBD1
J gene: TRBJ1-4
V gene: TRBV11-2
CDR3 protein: CASSDRGEKLFF
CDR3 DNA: TGTGCCAGCAGTGACAGGGGGGAAAAACTGTTTTTT

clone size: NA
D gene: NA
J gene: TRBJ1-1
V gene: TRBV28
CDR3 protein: CASSLILRKEAFF
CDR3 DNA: TGTGCCAGCAGTTTAATACTTCGGAAAGAAGCTTTCTTT

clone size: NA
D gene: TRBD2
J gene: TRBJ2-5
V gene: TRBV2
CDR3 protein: CASSEGGAGLFETQYF
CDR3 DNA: TGTGCCAGCAGTGAAGGGGGAGCGGGGCTATTTGAGACCCAGTACTTC

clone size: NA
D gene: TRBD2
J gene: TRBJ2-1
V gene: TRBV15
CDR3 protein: CATSTEMGTSGPSSYNEQFF
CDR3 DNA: TGTGCCACCAGCACTGAAATGGGGACTAGCGGGCCGAGCTCCTACAATGAGCAGTTCTTC

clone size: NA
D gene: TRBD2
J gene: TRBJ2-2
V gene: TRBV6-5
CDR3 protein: CASSLAGRGELFF
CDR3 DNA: TGTGCCAGCAGTTTAGCGGGACGAGGGGAGCTGTTTTTT

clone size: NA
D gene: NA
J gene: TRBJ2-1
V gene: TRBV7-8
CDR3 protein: CASSEGYNEQFF
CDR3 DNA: TGTGCCAGCAGCGAGGGGTACAATGAGCAGTTCTTC

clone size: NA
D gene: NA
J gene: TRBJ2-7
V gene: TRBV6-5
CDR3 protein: CASSYSVRGAAYEQYF
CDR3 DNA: TGTGCCAGCAGTTACTCAGTCAGGGGGGCGGCCTACGAGCAGTACTTC

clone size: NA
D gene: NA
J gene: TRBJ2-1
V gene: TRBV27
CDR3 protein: CASSLSASVHEQFF
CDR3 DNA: TGTGCCAGCAGTTTATCCGCAAGCGTCCATGAGCAGTTCTTC

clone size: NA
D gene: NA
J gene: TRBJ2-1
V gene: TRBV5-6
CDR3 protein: CASSLGRISYNEQFF
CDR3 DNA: TGTGCCAGCAGCTTAGGAAGAATCTCCTACAATGAGCAGTTCTTC

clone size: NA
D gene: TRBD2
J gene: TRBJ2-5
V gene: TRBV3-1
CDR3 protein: CASSWGLAKQETQYF
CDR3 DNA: TGTGCCAGCAGCTGGGGACTAGCGAAACAAGAGACCCAGTACTTC

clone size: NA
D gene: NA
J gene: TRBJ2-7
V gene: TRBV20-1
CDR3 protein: CSAQQNSYEQYF
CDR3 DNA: TGCAGTGCCCAACAGAACTCCTACGAGCAGTACTTC

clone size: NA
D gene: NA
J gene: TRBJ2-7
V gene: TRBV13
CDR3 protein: CASNDRGQNYEQYF
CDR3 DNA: TGTGCCAGCAACGATCGGGGGCAGAACTACGAGCAGTACTTC

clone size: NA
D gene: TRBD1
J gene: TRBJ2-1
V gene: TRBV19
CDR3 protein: CASTLGGTGYTEQFF
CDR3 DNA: TGTGCCAGTACCCTCGGCGGGACAGGGTATACTGAGCAGTTCTTC

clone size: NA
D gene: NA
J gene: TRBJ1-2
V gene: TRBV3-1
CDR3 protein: CASSQDEGNYGYTF
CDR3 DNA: TGTGCCAGCAGCCAAGACGAAGGGAACTATGGCTACACCTTC

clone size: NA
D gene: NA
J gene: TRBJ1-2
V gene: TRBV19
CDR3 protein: CASSISAEGYTF
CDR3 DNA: TGTGCCAGTAGTATATCGGCAGAAGGCTACACCTTC

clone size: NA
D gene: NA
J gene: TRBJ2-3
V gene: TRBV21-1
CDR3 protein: CASTKALARSTDTQYF
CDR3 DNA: TGTGCCAGCACCAAAGCTTTGGCGCGTAGCACAGATACGCAGTATTTT

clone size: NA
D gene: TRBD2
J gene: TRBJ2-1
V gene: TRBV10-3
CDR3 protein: CAISESGSGHYEQFF
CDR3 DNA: TGTGCCATCAGTGAGTCCGGTAGCGGGCACTATGAGCAGTTCTTC

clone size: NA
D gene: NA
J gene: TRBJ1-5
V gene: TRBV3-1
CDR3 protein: CASSQQARGQPQHF
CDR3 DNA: TGTGCCAGCAGCCAACAGGCTCGGGGTCAGCCCCAGCATTTT

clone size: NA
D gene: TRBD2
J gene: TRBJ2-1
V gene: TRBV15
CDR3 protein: CATSIAAGSYNEQFF
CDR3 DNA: TGTGCCACCAGCATAGCAGCGGGGTCCTACAATGAGCAGTTCTTC

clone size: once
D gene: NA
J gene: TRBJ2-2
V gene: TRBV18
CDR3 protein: CASSPRTGGIGTENTGELFF
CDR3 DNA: TGTGCCAGCTCACCACGGACGGGAGGGATCGGGACAGAGAACACCGGGGAGCTGTTTTTT

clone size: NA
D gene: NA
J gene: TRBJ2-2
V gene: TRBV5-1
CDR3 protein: CASSLAPNTGELFF
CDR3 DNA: TGCGCCAGCAGCTTGGCTCCGAACACCGGGGAGCTGTTTTTT

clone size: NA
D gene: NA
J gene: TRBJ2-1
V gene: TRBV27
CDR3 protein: CASSSPLISSYNEQFF
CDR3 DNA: TGTGCCAGCAGTTCCCCGTTAATTAGCTCCTACAATGAGCAGTTCTTC

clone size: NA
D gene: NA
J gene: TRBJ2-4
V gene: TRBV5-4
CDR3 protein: CASSSQLGWVQYF
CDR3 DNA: TGTGCCAGCAGTTCCCAACTAGGATGGGTTCAGTACTTC

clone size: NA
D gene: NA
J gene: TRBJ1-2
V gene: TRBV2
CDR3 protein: CASSGLGGRDGYTF
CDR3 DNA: TGTGCCAGCTCAGGGCTCGGGGGCCGAGATGGCTACACCTTC

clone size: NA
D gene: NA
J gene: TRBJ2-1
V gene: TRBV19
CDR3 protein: CASSIPGGQFF
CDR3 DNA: TGTGCCAGTAGTATCCCGGGCGGGCAGTTCTTC

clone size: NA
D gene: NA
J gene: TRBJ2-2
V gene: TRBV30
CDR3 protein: CAWRSSDKNTGELFF
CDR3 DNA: TGTGCCTGGAGATCTTCGGACAAGAACACCGGGGAGCTGTTTTTT

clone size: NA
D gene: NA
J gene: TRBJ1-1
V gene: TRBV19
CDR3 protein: CASSEWGMNTEAFF
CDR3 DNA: TGTGCCAGTAGTGAGTGGGGTATGAACACTGAAGCTTTCTTT

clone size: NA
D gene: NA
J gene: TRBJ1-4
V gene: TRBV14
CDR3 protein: CASSHAGPNWGKLFF
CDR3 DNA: TGTGCCAGCAGCCACGCCGGGCCCAATTGGGGAAAACTGTTTTTT

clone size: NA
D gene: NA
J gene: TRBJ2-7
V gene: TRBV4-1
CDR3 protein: CASSPPQGGEQYF
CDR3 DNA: TGCGCCAGCAGCCCCCCACAGGGTGGCGAGCAGTACTTC

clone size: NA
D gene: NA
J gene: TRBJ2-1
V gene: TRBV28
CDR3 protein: CASSFERSYNEQFF
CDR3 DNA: TGTGCCAGCAGTTTTGAACGGTCCTACAATGAGCAGTTCTTC

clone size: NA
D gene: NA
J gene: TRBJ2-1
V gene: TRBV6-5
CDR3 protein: CASSYGGDEHNEQFF
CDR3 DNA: TGTGCCAGCAGTTACGGAGGGGACGAGCACAATGAGCAGTTCTTC

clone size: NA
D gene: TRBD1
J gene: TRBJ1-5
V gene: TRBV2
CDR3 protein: CASSDRGESNQPQHF
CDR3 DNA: TGTGCCAGCTCGGACAGGGGAGAATCCAATCAGCCCCAGCATTTT

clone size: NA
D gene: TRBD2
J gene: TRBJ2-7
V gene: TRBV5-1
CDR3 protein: CASSAGGEQYF
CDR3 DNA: TGCGCCAGCAGCGCGGGAGGCGAGCAGTACTTC

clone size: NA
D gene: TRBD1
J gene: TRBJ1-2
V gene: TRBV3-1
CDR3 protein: CASSQDGTGTGGLYGYTF
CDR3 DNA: TGTGCCAGCAGCCAAGATGGTACCGGGACAGGGGGCCTCTATGGCTACACCTTC

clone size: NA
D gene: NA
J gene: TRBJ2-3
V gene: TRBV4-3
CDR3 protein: CASSPTSWGIGNTQYF
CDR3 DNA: TGCGCCAGCAGCCCCACTAGTTGGGGGATTGGGAATACGCAGTATTTT

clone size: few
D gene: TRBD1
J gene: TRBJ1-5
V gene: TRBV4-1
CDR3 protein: CASSQTGQGGQPQHF
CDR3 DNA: TGCGCCAGCAGTCAAACCGGACAGGGTGGTCAGCCCCAGCATTTT

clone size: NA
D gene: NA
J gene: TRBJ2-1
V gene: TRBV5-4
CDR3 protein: CASSPGLIEQFF
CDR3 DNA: TGTGCCAGCAGCCCAGGACTAATTGAGCAGTTCTTC

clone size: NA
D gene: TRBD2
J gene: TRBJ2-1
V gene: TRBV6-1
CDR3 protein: CASSEWGGSEQFF
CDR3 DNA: TGTGCCAGCAGTGAATGGGGGGGAAGTGAGCAGTTCTTC

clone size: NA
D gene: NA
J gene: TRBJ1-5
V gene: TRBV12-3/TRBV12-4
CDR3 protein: CASSLRPDQPQHF
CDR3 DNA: TGTGCCAGCAGTTTAAGGCCGGATCAGCCCCAGCATTTT

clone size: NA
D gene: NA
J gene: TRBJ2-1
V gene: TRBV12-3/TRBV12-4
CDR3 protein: CASSLTGAAPYNEQFF
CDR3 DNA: TGTGCCAGCAGTTTAACGGGGGCAGCCCCCTACAATGAGCAGTTCTTC

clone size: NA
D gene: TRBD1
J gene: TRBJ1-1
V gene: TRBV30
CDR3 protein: CAWGQGAREAFF
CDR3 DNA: TGTGCCTGGGGGCAGGGGGCCCGTGAAGCTTTCTTT

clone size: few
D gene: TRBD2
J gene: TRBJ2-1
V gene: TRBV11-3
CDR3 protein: CASSFRRGTSGRYEQFF
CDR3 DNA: TGTGCCAGCAGCTTTAGGCGAGGGACTAGCGGGAGGTATGAGCAGTTCTTC

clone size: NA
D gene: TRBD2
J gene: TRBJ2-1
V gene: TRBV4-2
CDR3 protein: CASSQDSSGYNEQFF
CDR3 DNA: TGTGCCAGCAGCCAAGATTCTAGCGGATACAATGAGCAGTTCTTC

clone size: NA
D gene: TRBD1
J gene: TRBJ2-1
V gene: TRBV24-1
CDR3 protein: CATGIGQGVLTEQFF
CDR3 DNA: TGTGCCACCGGTATTGGCCAGGGGGTCCTAACTGAGCAGTTCTTC

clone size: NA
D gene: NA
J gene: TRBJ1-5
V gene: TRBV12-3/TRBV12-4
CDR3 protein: CASSRDYSNQPQHF
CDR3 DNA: TGTGCCAGCAGTCGGGACTATAGCAATCAGCCCCAGCATTTT

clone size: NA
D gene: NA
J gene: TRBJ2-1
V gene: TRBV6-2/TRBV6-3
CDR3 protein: CASSYGPEQFF
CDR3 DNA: TGTGCCAGCAGTTACGGGCCGGAGCAGTTCTTC

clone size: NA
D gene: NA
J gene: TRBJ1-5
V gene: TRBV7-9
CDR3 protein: CASSLISQPQHF
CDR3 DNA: TGTGCCAGCAGCTTAATCTCTCAGCCCCAGCATTTT

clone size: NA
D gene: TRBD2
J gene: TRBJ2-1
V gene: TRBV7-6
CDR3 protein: CASSLDGGGLNEQFF
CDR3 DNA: TGTGCCAGCAGCTTAGACGGGGGGGGGTTAAATGAGCAGTTCTTC

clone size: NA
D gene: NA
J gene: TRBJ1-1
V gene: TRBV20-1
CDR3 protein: CSARPADRWGTEAFF
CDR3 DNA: TGCAGTGCTAGACCCGCCGACCGATGGGGCACTGAAGCTTTCTTT